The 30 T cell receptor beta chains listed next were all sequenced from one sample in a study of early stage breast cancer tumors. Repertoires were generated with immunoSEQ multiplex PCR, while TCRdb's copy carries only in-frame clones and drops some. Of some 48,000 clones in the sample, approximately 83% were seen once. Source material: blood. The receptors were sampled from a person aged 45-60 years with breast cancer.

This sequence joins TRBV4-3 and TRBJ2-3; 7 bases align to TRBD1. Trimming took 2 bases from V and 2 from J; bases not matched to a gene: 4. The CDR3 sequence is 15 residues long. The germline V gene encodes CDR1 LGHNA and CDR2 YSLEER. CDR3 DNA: TGCGCCAGCAGCCAAACAGGGGACCCCACAGATACGCAGTATTTT. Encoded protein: CASSQTGDPTDTQYF.

CDR3 residues: CASSMGLPLAYTEAFF. CDR3 coding DNA: TGTGCCAGCAGTATGGGACTCCCACTAGCGTACACTGAAGCTTTCTTT. This chain joins TRBV25-1 and TRBJ1-1, with D possibly matching TRBD1 (5 bases). Deletions cut 5 bases from V and 3 bases from J, with 19 bases between. The CDR3 runs 16 residues. Germline loops: CDR1 MGHDK, CDR2 SYGVNS.

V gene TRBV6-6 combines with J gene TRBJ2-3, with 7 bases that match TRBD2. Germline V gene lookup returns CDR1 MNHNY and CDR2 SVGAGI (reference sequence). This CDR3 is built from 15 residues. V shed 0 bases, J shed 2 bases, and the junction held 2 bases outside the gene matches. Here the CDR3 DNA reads TGTGCCAGCAGTTACTCGGGGGGGACCACAGATACGCAGTATTTT. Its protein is CASSYSGGTTDTQYF.

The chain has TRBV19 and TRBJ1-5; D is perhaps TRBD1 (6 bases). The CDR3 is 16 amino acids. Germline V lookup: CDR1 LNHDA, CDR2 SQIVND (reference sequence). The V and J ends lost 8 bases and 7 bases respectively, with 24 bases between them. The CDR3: CASLADGRGGGQPQHF. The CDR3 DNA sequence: TGTGCCAGTCTAGCGGACGGGCGGGGGGGCGGGCAGCCCCAGCATTTT.

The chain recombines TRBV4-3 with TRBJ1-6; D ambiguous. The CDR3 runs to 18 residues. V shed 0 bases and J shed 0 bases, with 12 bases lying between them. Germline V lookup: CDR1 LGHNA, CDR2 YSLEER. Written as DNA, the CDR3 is TGCGCCAGCAGCCAAGATGGGAGGTCGGACTCCTATAATTCACCCCTCCACTTT. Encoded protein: CASSQDGRSDSYNSPLHF.

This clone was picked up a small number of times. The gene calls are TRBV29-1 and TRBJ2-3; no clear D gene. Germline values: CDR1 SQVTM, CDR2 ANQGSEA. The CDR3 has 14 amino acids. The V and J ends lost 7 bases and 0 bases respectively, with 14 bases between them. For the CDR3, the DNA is TGCAGCGCCTCGGTGAGCGTAAGCACAGATACGCAGTATTTT. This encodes CSASVSVSTDTQYF.

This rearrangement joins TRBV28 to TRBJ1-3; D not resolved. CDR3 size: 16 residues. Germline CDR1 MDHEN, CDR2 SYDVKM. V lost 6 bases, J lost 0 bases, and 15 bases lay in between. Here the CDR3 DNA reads TGTGCCAGCAGGGGCTCAGGCTTCGCCTCTGGAAACACCATATATTTT. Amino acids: CASRGSGFASGNTIYF.

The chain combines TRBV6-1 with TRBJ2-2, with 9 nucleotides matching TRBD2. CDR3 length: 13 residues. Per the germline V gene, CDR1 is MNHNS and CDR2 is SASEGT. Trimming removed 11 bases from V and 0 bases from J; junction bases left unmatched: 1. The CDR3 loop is CAGTSTNTGELFF. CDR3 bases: TGTGCCGGGACTAGCACGAACACCGGGGAGCTGTTTTTT.

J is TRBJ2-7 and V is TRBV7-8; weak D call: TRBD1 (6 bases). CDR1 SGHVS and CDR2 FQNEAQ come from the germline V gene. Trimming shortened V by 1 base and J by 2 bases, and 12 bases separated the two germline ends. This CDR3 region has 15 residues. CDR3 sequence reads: CASSLVVDRAYEQYF. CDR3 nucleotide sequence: TGTGCCAGCAGCTTAGTGGTGGACAGAGCCTACGAGCAGTACTTC.

Here the CDR3 reads CASSPPTVQTNYGYTF. The DNA for the CDR3 is TGTGCCAGCTCACCACCGACAGTACAGACTAACTATGGCTACACCTTC. The chain carries TRBV18 and TRBJ1-2, with D maybe TRBD1 (5 bases). Between the trimmed V and J ends, which lost 0 bases and 0 bases, there was a span of 11 bases. Germline V gives CDR1 KGHSH, CDR2 LQKENI. The CDR3 length is 16 residues.

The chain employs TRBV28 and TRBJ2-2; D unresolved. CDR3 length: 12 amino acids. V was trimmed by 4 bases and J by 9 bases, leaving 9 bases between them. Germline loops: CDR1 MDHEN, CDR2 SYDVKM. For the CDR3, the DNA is TGTGCCAGCAGTTCCCCCGCGAGGGAGCTGTTTTTT. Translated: CASSSPARELFF.

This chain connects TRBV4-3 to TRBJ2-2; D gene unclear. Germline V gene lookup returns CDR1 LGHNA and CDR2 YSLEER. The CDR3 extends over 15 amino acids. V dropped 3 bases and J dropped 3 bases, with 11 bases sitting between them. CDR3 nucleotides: TGCGCCAGCAGCCACGCGTCTAGGGACACCGGGGAGCTGTTTTTT. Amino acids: CASSHASRDTGELFF.

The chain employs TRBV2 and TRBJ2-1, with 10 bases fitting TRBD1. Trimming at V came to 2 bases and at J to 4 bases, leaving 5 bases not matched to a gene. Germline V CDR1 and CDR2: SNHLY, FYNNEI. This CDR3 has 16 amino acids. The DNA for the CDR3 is TGTGCCAGCAGTGAAAAGGGACAGGGGAGGTACAATGAGCAGTTCTTC. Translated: CASSEKGQGRYNEQFF.

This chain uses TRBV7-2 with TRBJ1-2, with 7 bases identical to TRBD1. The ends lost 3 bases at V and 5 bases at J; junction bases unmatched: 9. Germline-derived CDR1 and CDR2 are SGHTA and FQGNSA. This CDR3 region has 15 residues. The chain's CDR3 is CASSFPGTDLYGYTF. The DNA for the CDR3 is TGTGCCAGCAGCTTTCCCGGGACAGATCTATATGGCTACACCTTC.

Written as DNA, the CDR3 is TGCAGCGTTGCAGCGGGGGGCAATGAGCAGTTCTTC. Translated: CSVAAGGNEQFF. This sequence joins TRBV29-1 and TRBJ2-1; 9 positions match TRBD2. CDR1 is SQVTM and CDR2 is ANQGSEA in the germline V gene. The CDR3 is made up of 12 amino acids. With V trimmed by 4 bases and J by 6 bases, 1 base remained unmatched.

The CDR3: CASSSTMRAWGQYF. The CDR3 coding sequence is TGTGCCAGCAGTTCAACTATGCGGGCCTGGGGGCAGTACTTC. The gene calls are TRBV6-6 and TRBJ2-7; tentatively, D is TRBD2 (5 bases). Trimming stripped 4 bases from V and 9 bases from J, with 19 bases between. Germline CDR1 is MNHNY and CDR2 is SVGAGI (reference sequence). The CDR3 runs to 14 residues.

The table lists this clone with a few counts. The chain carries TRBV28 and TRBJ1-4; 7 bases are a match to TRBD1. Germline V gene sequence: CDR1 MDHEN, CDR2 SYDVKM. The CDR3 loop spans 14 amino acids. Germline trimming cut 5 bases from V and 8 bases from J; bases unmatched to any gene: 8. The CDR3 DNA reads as TGTGCCAGCAGTATACAGGGGATAAAGGAAAAACTGTTTTTT. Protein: CASSIQGIKEKLFF.

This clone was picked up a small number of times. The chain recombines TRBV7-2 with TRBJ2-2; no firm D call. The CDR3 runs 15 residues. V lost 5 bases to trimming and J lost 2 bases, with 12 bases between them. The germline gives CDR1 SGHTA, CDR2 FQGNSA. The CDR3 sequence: CASSPRRQNTGELFF. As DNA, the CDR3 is TGTGCCAGCAGCCCTAGGAGACAAAACACCGGGGAGCTGTTTTTT.

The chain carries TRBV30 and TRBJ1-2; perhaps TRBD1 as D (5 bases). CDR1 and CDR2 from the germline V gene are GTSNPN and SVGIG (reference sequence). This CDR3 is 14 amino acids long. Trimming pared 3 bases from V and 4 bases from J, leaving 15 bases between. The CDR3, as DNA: TGTGCCTGGAGGGATCAGGGTGACCCCTATGGCTACACCTTC. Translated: CAWRDQGDPYGYTF.

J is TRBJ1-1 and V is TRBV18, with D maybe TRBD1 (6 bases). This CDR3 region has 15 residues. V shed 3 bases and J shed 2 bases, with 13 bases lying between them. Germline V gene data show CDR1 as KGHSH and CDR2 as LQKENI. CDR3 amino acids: CASSPGGPVNTEAFF. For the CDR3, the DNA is TGTGCCAGCTCACCGGGGGGGCCGGTAAACACTGAAGCTTTCTTT.

The CDR3 sequence is CASSLASGTQGTQYF. Here the CDR3 DNA reads TGTGCCAGCAGCTTAGCTAGCGGGACTCAGGGGACGCAGTATTTT. The rearrangement links TRBV7-2 to TRBJ2-3; 8 bases are a match to TRBD2. The CDR3 extends over 15 amino acids. Germline V gene sequence: CDR1 SGHTA, CDR2 FQGNSA. With V trimmed by 0 bases and J by 9 bases, 8 bases remained unmatched.

CDR3 loop: CASSAVIYGFGYEQYF. The CDR3 nucleotides are TGTGCCAGCAGCGCAGTAATATACGGATTTGGCTACGAGCAGTACTTC. The genes are TRBV9 and TRBJ2-7; D remains unclear. This CDR3 has 16 amino acids. The ends were cut back, 3 bases at V and 3 bases at J, with 19 bases in the middle. The germline V gene has CDR1 SGDLS and CDR2 YYNGEE.

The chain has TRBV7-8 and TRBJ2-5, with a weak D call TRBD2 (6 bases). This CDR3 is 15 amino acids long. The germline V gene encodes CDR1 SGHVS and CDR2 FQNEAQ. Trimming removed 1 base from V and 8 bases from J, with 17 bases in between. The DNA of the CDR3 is TGTGCCAGCAGCTTAGTGGGGGACTCAAGAGATACCCAGTACTTC. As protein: CASSLVGDSRDTQYF.

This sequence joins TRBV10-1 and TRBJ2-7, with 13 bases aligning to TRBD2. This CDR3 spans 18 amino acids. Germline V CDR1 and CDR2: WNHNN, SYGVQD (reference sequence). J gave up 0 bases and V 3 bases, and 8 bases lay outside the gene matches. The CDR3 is CASSDVLGLAGISYEQYF. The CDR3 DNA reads TGCGCCAGCAGTGACGTCCTGGGACTAGCGGGGATCTCCTACGAGCAGTACTTC.

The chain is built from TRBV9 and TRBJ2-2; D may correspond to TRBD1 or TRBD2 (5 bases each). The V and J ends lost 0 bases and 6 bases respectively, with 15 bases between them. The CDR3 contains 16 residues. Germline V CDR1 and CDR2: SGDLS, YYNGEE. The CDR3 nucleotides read TGTGCCAGCAGCGTAGGGGCCCGGGACCTACCCGGGGAGCTGTTTTTT. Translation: CASSVGARDLPGELFF.

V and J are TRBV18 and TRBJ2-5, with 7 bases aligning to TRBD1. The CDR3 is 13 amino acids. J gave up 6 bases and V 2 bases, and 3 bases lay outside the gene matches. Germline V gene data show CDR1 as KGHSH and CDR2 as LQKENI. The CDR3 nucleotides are TGTGCCAGCTCACCAACGGGACAGCAGACCCAGTACTTC. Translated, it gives CASSPTGQQTQYF.

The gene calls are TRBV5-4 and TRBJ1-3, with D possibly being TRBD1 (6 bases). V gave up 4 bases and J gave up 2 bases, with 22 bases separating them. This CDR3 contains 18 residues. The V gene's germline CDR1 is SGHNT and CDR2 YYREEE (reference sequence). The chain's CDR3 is CASSPGRGLLGAGNTIYF. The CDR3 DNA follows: TGTGCCAGCAGCCCAGGCCGGGGGCTTCTAGGCGCTGGAAACACCATATATTTT.

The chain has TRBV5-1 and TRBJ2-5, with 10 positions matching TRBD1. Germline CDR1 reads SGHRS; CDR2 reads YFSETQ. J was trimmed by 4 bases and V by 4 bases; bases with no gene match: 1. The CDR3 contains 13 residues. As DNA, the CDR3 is TGCGCCAGCAGCCGACAGGGGGCAGAGACCCAGTACTTC. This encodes CASSRQGAETQYF.

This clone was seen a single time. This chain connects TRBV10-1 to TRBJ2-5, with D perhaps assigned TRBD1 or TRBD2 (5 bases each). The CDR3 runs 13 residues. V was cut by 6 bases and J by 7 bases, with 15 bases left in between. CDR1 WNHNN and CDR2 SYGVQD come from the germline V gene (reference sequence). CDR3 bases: TGCGCCAGCAGGGAAGGTGGGGGAGTGACCCAGTACTTC. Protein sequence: CASREGGGVTQYF.

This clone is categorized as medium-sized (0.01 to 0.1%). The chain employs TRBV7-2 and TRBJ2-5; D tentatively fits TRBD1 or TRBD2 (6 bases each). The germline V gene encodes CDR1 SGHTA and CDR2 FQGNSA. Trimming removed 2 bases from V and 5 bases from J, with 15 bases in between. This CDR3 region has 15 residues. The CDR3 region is CASSLSSQGRETQYF. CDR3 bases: TGTGCCAGCAGCTTATCATCTCAGGGGAGGGAGACCCAGTACTTC.